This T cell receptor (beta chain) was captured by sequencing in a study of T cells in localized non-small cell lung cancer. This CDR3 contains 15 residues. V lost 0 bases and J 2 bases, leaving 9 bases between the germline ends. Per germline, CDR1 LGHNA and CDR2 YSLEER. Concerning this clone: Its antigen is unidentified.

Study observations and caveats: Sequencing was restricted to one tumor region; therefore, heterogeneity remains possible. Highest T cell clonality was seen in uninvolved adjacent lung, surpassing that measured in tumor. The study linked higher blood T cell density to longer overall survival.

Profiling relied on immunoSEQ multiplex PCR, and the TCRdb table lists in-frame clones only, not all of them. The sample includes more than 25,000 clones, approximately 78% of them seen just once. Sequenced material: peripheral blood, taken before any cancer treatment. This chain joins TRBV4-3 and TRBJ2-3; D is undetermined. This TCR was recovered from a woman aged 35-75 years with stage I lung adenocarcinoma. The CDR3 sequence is CASSQDSDPTDTQYF. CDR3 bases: TGCGCCAGCAGCCAAGACAGCGACCCCACAGATACGCAGTATTTT.